The 24 T cell receptor beta chains below come from one sample, sequenced in a study of blood T cell repertoires in COVID-19. The data were produced by immunoSEQ multiplex PCR, yet TCRdb's version contains in-frame clones alone and is incomplete. The table has around 250,000 clones, over 80% seen once. Sequencing input: PBMCs or T cells enriched from blood (not recorded which). These receptors originate from a human donor in a cohort exposed to, infected with or recovered from COVID-19 (not recorded which). The donor label of this sample is uncertain.

In this sample, this clone turned up a few times. The chain couples TRBV5-1 to TRBJ2-7; 10 positions agree with TRBD1. This CDR3 contains 14 residues. CDR1 and CDR2 from the germline V gene are SGHRS and YFSETQ. Trimming took 2 bases from V and 3 from J; bases not matched to a gene: 2. The CDR3 here is CASSFGTGVYEQYF. In nucleotides, the CDR3 is TGCGCCAGCAGCTTCGGGACAGGGGTCTACGAGCAGTACTTC.

DNA for the CDR3: TGTGCCTGGACAGCGGGGTTATACAATGAGCAGTTCTTC. This codes for CAWTAGLYNEQFF. This chain connects TRBV30 to TRBJ2-1, with 7 positions matching TRBD2. Trimming at V came to 4 bases and at J to 4 bases, leaving 4 bases not matched to a gene. The germline gives CDR1 GTSNPN, CDR2 SVGIG (reference sequence). The CDR3 has 13 amino acids.

The J gene is TRBJ2-5, the V gene TRBV5-4, with TRBD2 as a possible D gene (6 bases). Germline CDR1 and CDR2: SGHNT and YYREEE (reference sequence). V gave up 7 bases and J gave up 5 bases, with 18 bases separating them. The CDR3 covers 14 residues. DNA for the CDR3: TGTGCCAGCTGCCTCCGAGGAGGGGCGGAGACCCAGTACTTC. This gives the protein CASCLRGGAETQYF.

V gene TRBV4-1 combines with J gene TRBJ2-3; D might be TRBD2 (6 bases). Trimming removed 3 bases from V and 1 base from J, with 17 bases in between. The CDR3 sequence is 17 residues long. CDR1 is MGHRA, CDR2 YSYEKL, per germline. This CDR3 is CASSHRNSASGTDTQYF. The CDR3 coding sequence is TGCGCCAGCAGCCATCGAAACTCGGCTAGCGGCACAGATACGCAGTATTTT.

V is TRBV7-6 and J is TRBJ1-6, with D maybe TRBD1 (6 bases). This CDR3 contains 15 residues. Between the trimmed V and J ends, which lost 2 bases and 7 bases, there was a span of 12 bases. The germline CDR1 and CDR2 sequences are SGHVS and FNYEAQ. The CDR3 bases are TGTGCCAGCAGCTTAAACAGGGCGTGGAATTCACCCCTCCACTTT. Translation: CASSLNRAWNSPLHF.

The chain has TRBV29-1 and TRBJ1-2; D is unclear. Germline CDR1 SQVTM, CDR2 ANQGSEA. The CDR3 totals 14 residues. Trimming left V 6 bases short and J 0 bases short, with 14 bases between. The CDR3 coding sequence is TGCAGCGTGGCATCCGGGTCAACTAACTATGGCTACACCTTC. Its protein product is CSVASGSTNYGYTF.

This chain joins TRBV6-6 and TRBJ1-3, with D unclear. The V end was cut by 3 bases, the J end by 0 bases, with 12 bases between. The CDR3 covers 16 residues. The V gene's germline CDR1 is MNHNY and CDR2 SVGAGI (reference sequence). As DNA, the CDR3 is TGTGCCAGCAGTTATGACACTTTCGGCTCTGGAAACACCATATATTTT. It encodes CASSYDTFGSGNTIYF.

The V and J genes are TRBV7-2 and TRBJ2-5; tentatively, D is TRBD2 (5 bases). The CDR3 sequence is 14 residues long. Trimming cost V 2 bases and J 2 bases, with 9 bases left between them. The germline gives CDR1 SGHTA, CDR2 FQGNSA. DNA of the CDR3: TGTGCCAGCAGCTTATCCGGACTTCAAGAGACCCAGTACTTC. Translating it yields CASSLSGLQETQYF.

This clone was counted once. The chain uses TRBV2 and TRBJ1-4; 7 bases align to TRBD1. V lost 6 bases to trimming and J lost 8 bases; unmatched junction nucleotides: 12. Germline CDR1 and CDR2: SNHLY and FYNNEI. This CDR3 is 15 amino acids long. DNA for the CDR3: TGTGCCAGCAGCCCCACAGGGGAAATGGAGGAAAAACTGTTTTTT. It codes for CASSPTGEMEEKLFF.

The V gene is TRBV6-4, the J gene TRBJ2-3; the D gene is possibly TRBD1 (5 bases). The CDR3 is 13 residues long. The germline V and J ends were trimmed by 3 bases and 2 bases, with 6 bases remaining between them. The germline CDR1 and CDR2 sequences are MRHNA and SNTAGT. The CDR3: CASSEGDTDTQYF. For the CDR3, the DNA is TGTGCCAGCAGTGAAGGGGACACAGATACGCAGTATTTT.

This clone has just one count. The V and J genes are TRBV27 and TRBJ1-5, with a tentative D call TRBD1 (5 bases). Trimming took off 4 bases at V and 4 bases at J, with 8 bases between the two ends. Germline CDR1 reads MNHEY; CDR2 reads SMNVEV (reference sequence). There are 13 residues in the CDR3. The CDR3 reads CASSWRGNQPQHF. The CDR3 DNA reads TGTGCCAGCAGTTGGCGGGGGAATCAGCCCCAGCATTTT.

The chain uses TRBV5-1 and TRBJ2-5, with D unclear. Germline CDR1 SGHRS, CDR2 YFSETQ. Trimming pared 2 bases from V and 4 bases from J, leaving 12 bases between. CDR3 length: 14 amino acids. CDR3 region: CASSFTTPPETQYF. The CDR3 bases are TGCGCCAGCAGCTTCACTACGCCCCCAGAGACCCAGTACTTC.

This clone was seen a single time. The chain employs TRBV7-9 and TRBJ2-3; D call uncertain. This CDR3 comprises 14 residues. From germline, CDR1 is SEHNR and CDR2 FQNEAQ (reference sequence). V was pared by 3 bases and J by 5 bases, with 12 bases between. CDR3 in DNA: TGTGCCAGCAGCTTCGACACATCTGGAGATACGCAGTATTTT. This translates into CASSFDTSGDTQYF.

The V and J genes are TRBV4-3 and TRBJ1-4; no reliable D call. This CDR3 region has 16 residues. Trimming took off 0 bases at V and 7 bases at J, with 15 bases between the two ends. CDR1 is LGHNA and CDR2 is YSLEER in the germline V gene. The CDR3 is CASSQEAGRPTEKLFF. Written as DNA, the CDR3 is TGCGCCAGCAGCCAAGAGGCGGGCAGGCCTACTGAAAAACTGTTTTTT.

This chain joins TRBV20-1 and TRBJ1-1; the match to TRBD1 covers 7 bases. The J segment lost 4 bases and the V segment lost 5 bases, leaving 1 base of the junction unmatched. Germline CDR1 DFQATT, CDR2 SNEGSKA (reference sequence). This CDR3 contains 11 residues. The CDR3 DNA reads as TGCAGTGCTGGACAGGCCACTGAAGCTTTCTTT. Encoded protein: CSAGQATEAFF.

This clone was detected only a few times. The chain recombines TRBV5-1 with TRBJ2-1; D not resolved. Trimming removed 3 bases at V and 9 bases at J, with 16 bases between. The CDR3 runs to 14 residues. Germline lookup yields CDR1 SGHRS and CDR2 YFSETQ. The CDR3 bases are TGCGCCAGCAGCTCCCTAAAGCAGGCAGGTGAGCAGTTCTTC. Translation gives CASSSLKQAGEQFF.

The chain is built from TRBV7-3 and TRBJ2-1; maybe TRBD1 (6 bases). The CDR3 is 14 residues long. Trimming took 4 bases from V and 7 from J, leaving 14 bases between them. Germline V CDR1 and CDR2: SGHTA, FQGTGA. The CDR3 coding sequence is TGTGCCAGCAGCTCGGACCGGGACATGAATGAGCAGTTCTTC. Amino acids: CASSSDRDMNEQFF. Full variable domain (missing parts from reference TRBV7-3 and TRBJ2-1): GAGVSQTPSNKVTEKGKYVELRCDPISGHTALYWYRQSLGQGPEFLIYFQGTGAADDSGLPNDRFFAVRPEGSVSTLKIQRTERGDSAVYLCASSSDRDMNEQFFGPGTRLTVL.

The chain joins TRBV7-7 to TRBJ2-7, with 8 bases matching TRBD1. This CDR3 spans 15 amino acids. V lost 1 base and J lost 9; bases outside the gene matches: 11. CDR1 SSHAT and CDR2 FNYEAQ come from the germline V gene (reference sequence). CDR3 protein: CASSLGGTGQVRQYF. The CDR3 region has the DNA TGTGCCAGCAGCTTAGGGGGGACAGGTCAGGTACGGCAGTACTTC.

The J gene is TRBJ1-3, the V gene TRBV29-1; D not resolved. V gave up 8 bases and J gave up 3 bases, with 11 bases separating them. Per the germline V gene, CDR1 is SQVTM and CDR2 is ANQGSEA. The CDR3 contains 12 residues. CDR3 in amino acids: CSTGDHGNTIYF. The CDR3 DNA reads as TGCAGCACCGGGGATCATGGAAACACCATATATTTT.

The gene calls are TRBV10-3 and TRBJ1-1; a weak D match, TRBD1 (6 bases). The CDR3 spans 14 residues. V was trimmed by 6 bases and J by 1 base, leaving 12 bases between them. Germline CDR1 reads ENHRY; CDR2 reads SYGVKD. The CDR3 DNA reads TGTGCCATCAGGAAGGACAGCCAGAACACTGAAGCTTTCTTT. Encoded protein: CAIRKDSQNTEAFF.

Here the CDR3 DNA reads TGTGCCAGTAGCCCCAGGGTCCAGGATAATTCACCCCTCCACTTT. Translating it yields CASSPRVQDNSPLHF. The chain recombines TRBV19 with TRBJ1-6, with D possibly TRBD1 on 5 matching bases. This CDR3 comprises 15 residues. V shed 6 bases and J shed 5 bases, with 14 bases lying between them. The germline CDR1 and CDR2 sequences are LNHDA and SQIVND (reference sequence).

This chain connects TRBV15 to TRBJ1-2, with 7 bases that match TRBD1. Germline-derived CDR1 and CDR2 are LNHNV and YYDKDF (reference sequence). Trimming at V came to 5 bases and at J to 8 bases, leaving 11 bases not matched to a gene. The CDR3 contains 14 residues. The CDR3 nucleotides read TGTGCCACCAGCCCAGACAGGGTAGGAGGCGGCTACACCTTC. Translation: CATSPDRVGGGYTF.

The chain couples TRBV7-2 to TRBJ1-2; possible D gene TRBD1, 6 bases. The CDR3 is 15 residues long. Deletions cut 1 base from V and 7 bases from J, with 16 bases between. The germline CDR1 and CDR2 sequences are SGHTA and FQGNSA. The CDR3 bases are TGTGCCAGCAGCTTAGTCTTCGGGGGGCTAAGTGGCTACACCTTC. Translated, it gives CASSLVFGGLSGYTF. The whole variable domain, remainder taken from reference TRBV7-2 and TRBJ1-2, is GAGVSQSPSNKVTEKGKDVELRCDPISGHTALYWYRQSLGQGLEFLIYFQGNSAPDKSGLPSDRFSAERTGGSVSTLTIQRTQQEDSAVYLCASSLVFGGLSGYTFGSGTRLTVV.

V and J are TRBV18 and TRBJ1-1; D is uncertain. V was pared by 3 bases and J by 11 bases, with 10 bases between. This CDR3 spans 11 amino acids. Germline values: CDR1 KGHSH, CDR2 LQKENI. CDR3 loop: CASSPAVEAFF. The CDR3 coding sequence is TGTGCCAGCTCACCGGCGGTTGAGGCTTTCTTT.